This T cell receptor (beta chain) appears in the sequencing data of a study of blood T cell repertoires in COVID-19. About the research overall: PBMCs, B-cell-depleted T cells, or T cells were the source of the cDNA or gDNA that made up the material.

TCRdb's table, derived via immunoSEQ multiplex PCR, lists solely in-frame clones and lacks some. This sample has 100,000 to 150,000 clones, with roughly 80% found just once. This clone was counted between two and nine times. CDR1 is LNHNV, CDR2 YYDKDF, per germline (reference sequence). This CDR3 has 14 amino acids. Trimming cost V 0 bases and J 4 bases, with 7 bases left between them. The TCR sequence derives from a man aged 80 or over with COVID-19, enrolled during active disease. This rearrangement joins TRBV15 to TRBJ2-1, with D tentatively TRBD2 (5 bases). The sample consisted of peripheral blood. CDR3 protein: CATSRDRGYNEQFF. DNA of the CDR3: TGTGCCACCAGCAGAGATCGGGGTTACAATGAGCAGTTCTTC.